These T cell receptor beta chains were read from a single sample in a study of blood T cells in healthy people across ages. TCRdb re-called the 5' RACE reads through MiXCR, storing one row per CDR3 protein. The data contain 650,000 to 700,000 distinct CDR3 sequences, roughly 30% of them singletons. Material for sequencing was blood. The receptors were sampled from a woman aged 80 or older in good health. Both conserved end residues are part of each CDR3. The D gene is left open where the match is weak. Expanded clones are given a class, and other clones once, few, many or no size at all.

>TRBV20-1|.|TRBJ2-1|few
CSANGPCHYNEQFF
TGCAGTGCTAATGGACCCTGCCACTACAATGAGCAGTTCTTC
>TRBV5-1|TRBD2|TRBJ2-7|.
CASGGGGAIYEQYF
TGCGCCAGCGGAGGCGGGGGGGCGATCTACGAGCAGTACTTC
>TRBV20-1|.|TRBJ2-7|many
CSAIREGGGEQYF
TGCAGTGCTATAAGGGAGGGAGGGGGCGAGCAGTACTTC
>TRBV7-3|.|TRBJ2-1|.
CAGSLISGDYNEQFF
TGTGCCGGCAGCTTAATCTCGGGGGACTACAATGAGCAGTTCTTC
>TRBV24-1|.|TRBJ2-5|once
CATSRGQGSNEQYF
TGTGCCACCAGCCGCGGGCAGGGAAGCAATGAGCAGTACTTC
>TRBV7-3|.|TRBJ1-1|few
CASSQTGVGTEAFF
TGTGCCAGCAGCCAGACAGGCGTGGGAACTGAAGCTTTCTTT
>TRBV2|.|TRBJ2-5|many
CASRPDGQETQYF
TGTGCCAGCAGACCGGACGGGCAAGAGACCCAGTACTTC
>TRBV29-1|.|TRBJ2-3|.
CSVTGYTDTQYF
TGCAGCGTTACAGGGTACACAGATACGCAGTATTTT
>TRBV12-3/TRBV12-4|.|TRBJ2-1|many
CASTHWRKGNEQFF
TGTGCCAGCACACACTGGAGGAAAGGCAATGAGCAGTTCTTC
>TRBV20-1|.|TRBJ2-5|.
CSAGGPQGIETQYF
TGCAGTGCAGGGGGGCCACAGGGTATAGAGACCCAGTACTTC
>TRBV6-5|.|TRBJ2-3|many
CASSYALSGDTQYF
TGTGCCAGCAGTTACGCCCTGTCTGGAGATACGCAGTATTTT
>TRBV4-3|.|TRBJ1-1|.
CASSRGKLNTEAFF
TGCGCCAGCAGCCGGGGAAAGCTGAACACTGAAGCTTTCTTT
>TRBV29-1|.|TRBJ1-1|.
CSGEWLNTEAFF
TGCAGCGGTGAATGGTTGAACACTGAAGCTTTCTTT
>TRBV7-9|.|TRBJ1-2|many
CASSPRPGAYGYTF
TGTGCCAGCAGCCCAAGACCGGGGGCCTATGGCTACACCTTC
>TRBV6-1|TRBD2|TRBJ2-6|many
CASSEPKGLAASGANVLTF
TGTGCCAGCAGTGAACCCAAGGGACTAGCGGCCTCTGGGGCCAACGTCCTGACTTTC
>TRBV12-3/TRBV12-4|TRBD2|TRBJ2-3|many
CASTLLAGPTDTQYF
TGTGCCAGCACCTTACTAGCGGGTCCCACAGATACGCAGTATTTT
>TRBV7-2|.|TRBJ1-3|few
CASSSSVSPGNTIYF
TGTGCCAGCAGCTCCAGCGTGAGCCCTGGAAACACCATATATTTT
>TRBV4-2|TRBD2|TRBJ2-1|many
CASSQDAAQRDPGDEQFF
TGTGCCAGCAGCCAAGACGCCGCTCAGCGGGACCCGGGGGATGAGCAGTTCTTC
>TRBV9|.|TRBJ2-2|few
CASSVWAGPNTGELFF
TGTGCCAGCAGCGTATGGGCGGGGCCGAACACCGGGGAGCTGTTTTTT
>TRBV7-2|TRBD1|TRBJ2-4|.
CASSLGGTGENIQYF
TGTGCCAGCAGCTTAGGCGGGACAGGGGAAAACATTCAGTACTTC
>TRBV6-5|TRBD1|TRBJ2-1|.
CASSKGGTGGNEQFF
TGTGCCAGCAGTAAAGGGGGGACAGGGGGCAATGAGCAGTTCTTC
>TRBV9|TRBD2|TRBJ2-1|many
CASSVAPLAGGPSYNEQFF
TGTGCCAGCAGCGTAGCTCCACTAGCGGGGGGCCCCTCCTACAATGAGCAGTTCTTC
>TRBV6-1|.|TRBJ2-7|many
CASAETYEQYF
TGTGCCAGTGCGGAGACCTACGAGCAGTACTTC
>TRBV30|.|TRBJ1-1|.
CAWNAGVIMNTEAFF
TGTGCCTGGAACGCAGGGGTTATTATGAACACTGAAGCTTTCTTT
>TRBV7-2|TRBD2|TRBJ2-7|.
CASSLVVAGNYEQYF
TGTGCCAGCAGCTTAGTGGTAGCGGGAAACTACGAGCAGTACTTC
>TRBV2|.|TRBJ2-5|.
CASSEKGRMWETQYF
TGTGCCAGCAGTGAGAAGGGCCGGATGTGGGAGACCCAGTACTTC
>TRBV3-1|.|TRBJ2-1|many
CASSQRGGPSYNEQFF
TGTGCCAGCAGCCAAAGGGGGGGTCCCTCCTACAATGAGCAGTTCTTC
>TRBV6-2/TRBV6-3|TRBD2|TRBJ2-1|.
CASTGTSGSNEQFF
TGTGCCAGCACTGGGACTAGCGGGAGCAATGAGCAGTTCTTC
>TRBV7-2|.|TRBJ2-5|few
CASSLVEANRQYF
TGTGCCAGCAGCTTAGTAGAGGCAAATCGTCAGTACTTC
>TRBV10-3|TRBD1|TRBJ2-1|.
CAIRDRAYNEQFF
TGTGCGATCCGGGACAGGGCCTACAATGAGCAGTTCTTC
>TRBV27|.|TRBJ1-4|few
CASSPTLDSPWEKLFF
TGTGCCAGCAGTCCAACCCTGGACAGCCCTTGGGAAAAACTGTTTTTT
>TRBV20-1|.|TRBJ2-3|many
CSARQRPTDTQYF
TGCAGTGCAAGACAGCGACCCACAGATACGCAGTATTTT
>TRBV4-2|.|TRBJ2-3|many
CASSLAKGTVDTQYF
TGTGCCAGCAGCCTAGCGAAGGGAACCGTAGATACGCAGTATTTT
>TRBV3-1|TRBD2|TRBJ2-1|many
CASSQDLAGGPWFF
TGTGCCAGCAGCCAAGACCTAGCGGGGGGGCCTTGGTTCTTC
>TRBV7-2|.|TRBJ1-2|many
CASTGTGNYGYTF
TGTGCCAGCACCGGGACTGGGAACTATGGCTACACCTTC
>TRBV28|.|TRBJ1-5|few
CASRPGDGLRVQPQHF
TGTGCCAGCAGGCCGGGGGACGGGCTGCGGGTTCAGCCCCAGCATTTT
>TRBV28|.|TRBJ1-2|.
CASSPPRGSYGYTF
TGTGCCAGCAGCCCCCCCCGGGGTAGCTATGGCTACACCTTC
>TRBV6-2/TRBV6-3|TRBD1|TRBJ2-1|few
CASSSNSGTGNYNEQFF
TGTGCCAGCAGTTCCAACTCCGGGACAGGGAACTACAATGAGCAGTTCTTC
>TRBV2|.|TRBJ1-2|many
CASSPEQGTYGYTF
TGTGCCAGCAGTCCAGAGCAGGGGACCTATGGCTACACCTTC
>TRBV20-1|.|TRBJ2-1|many
CSARDPGVSNEQFF
TGCAGTGCTAGAGACCCAGGGGTGTCCAATGAGCAGTTCTTC
>TRBV20-1|.|TRBJ2-3|.
CRATKADTQYF
TGCAGGGCCACGAAGGCAGATACGCAGTATTTT
>TRBV10-3|TRBD2|TRBJ2-1|.
CAISDQTSGRREQFF
TGTGCCATCAGTGACCAGACTAGCGGGAGGCGTGAGCAGTTCTTC
>TRBV9|.|TRBJ1-1|few
CASSVAGTGPTEAFF
TGTGCCAGCAGCGTAGCTGGTACGGGGCCCACTGAAGCTTTCTTT
>TRBV20-1|.|TRBJ2-5|.
CSARDRGGETQYF
TGCAGTGCTAGAGACAGGGGGGGAGAGACCCAGTACTTC
>TRBV12-3/TRBV12-4|.|TRBJ2-6|.
CASSLTGPSGANVLTF
TGTGCCAGCAGTCTTACAGGGCCCTCTGGGGCCAACGTCCTGACTTTC
>TRBV29-1|.|TRBJ1-1|many
CSVEVHRTANTEAFF
TGCAGCGTTGAAGTCCATCGGACAGCGAACACTGAAGCTTTCTTT
>TRBV6-2/TRBV6-3|.|TRBJ2-5|many
CASSYSRLGQETQYF
TGTGCCAGCAGTTACTCACGGCTCGGGCAAGAGACCCAGTACTTC
>TRBV18|.|TRBJ1-2|many
CASSPGIRHGYTF
TGTGCCAGCTCACCAGGCATCCGGCATGGCTACACCTTC